The rows below give T cell receptor beta chains drawn from one sample of a study of T cell responses to AZD1222 COVID-19 vaccine. TCRdb's table, derived via immunoSEQ multiplex PCR, lists solely in-frame clones and lacks some. The sample includes 150,000 to 250,000 clones, roughly nine tenths of them seen just once. The source material was peripheral blood, sampled 28 days after the second AZD1222 dose. Receptors originate from an adult who received the AZD1222 COVID-19 vaccine. Each CDR3 is given with its conserved first and last residue. The D gene is left open where the match is weak. Part of the rows lack a size; the others show once, few, many or a class for expanded clones.

v_gene	abundance	d_gene	j_gene	CDR3aa	CDR3nt
TRBV7-6	few	TRBD2	TRBJ2-1	CASSLVRENLNEQFF	TGTGCCAGCAGCTTAGTGCGGGAGAATTTGAATGAGCAGTTCTTC
TRBV11-2	.	.	TRBJ1-6	CASSRELGGNSPLHF	TGTGCCAGCAGCCGGGAGCTGGGGGGTAATTCACCCCTCCACTTT
TRBV5-1	.	.	TRBJ2-3	CASSFSGTSTDTQYF	TGCGCCAGCAGCTTCTCGGGCACGAGCACAGATACGCAGTATTTT
TRBV21-1	.	.	TRBJ2-7	CASRWGTGKRPYEQYF	TGTGCCAGCAGATGGGGGACCGGGAAGAGGCCGTACGAGCAGTACTTC
TRBV5-5	.	.	TRBJ2-1	CASGESSSYNEQFF	TGTGCCAGCGGTGAAAGTAGCTCCTACAATGAGCAGTTCTTC
TRBV10-3	.	TRBD1	TRBJ2-7	CAISESTTGGLYEQYF	TGTGCCATCAGTGAGTCGACTACAGGGGGCCTCTACGAGCAGTACTTC
TRBV9	.	.	TRBJ2-6	CASSVQGTGANVLTF	TGTGCCAGCAGCGTGCAGGGAACTGGGGCCAACGTCCTGACTTTC
TRBV28	.	.	TRBJ2-3	CASSLRGAVGLTDTQYF	TGTGCCAGCAGTTTAAGGGGAGCGGTTGGTCTCACAGATACGCAGTATTTT
TRBV7-9	.	TRBD1	TRBJ2-3	CASSSGTGATDTQYF	TGTGCCAGCAGCTCCGGGACAGGGGCCACAGATACGCAGTATTTT
TRBV30	.	.	TRBJ1-2	CAWSVSLAGGYTF	TGTGCCTGGAGTGTTAGTCTGGCGGGTGGCTACACCTTC
TRBV30	.	.	TRBJ2-7	CAWSGVAGQLREQYF	TGTGCCTGGAGTGGGGTGGCGGGCCAATTAAGGGAGCAGTACTTC
TRBV5-1	.	.	TRBJ2-7	CASSLDSEQYF	TGCGCCAGCAGCTTGGACAGCGAGCAGTACTTC
TRBV19	.	TRBD1	TRBJ1-5	CASDRADQPQHF	TGTGCCAGCGACAGGGCCGATCAGCCCCAGCATTTT
TRBV13	.	.	TRBJ2-7	CASSPPEGVEEQYF	TGTGCCAGCAGCCCCCCCGAGGGGGTGGAGGAGCAGTACTTC
TRBV11-2	.	.	TRBJ2-7	CASSLLLQGREQYF	TGTGCCAGCAGCTTACTTCTCCAGGGACGCGAGCAGTACTTC
TRBV5-5	.	.	TRBJ1-2	CASILLPGTIGGYTF	TGTGCCAGCATCTTACTACCCGGGACAATTGGTGGCTACACCTTC
TRBV14	few	.	TRBJ2-1	CASSHTDRYPYNEQFF	TGTGCCAGCAGCCACACAGACAGGTACCCCTACAATGAGCAGTTCTTC
TRBV7-8	.	.	TRBJ1-1	CASSVRPPNTEAFF	TGTGCCAGCAGCGTACGACCCCCGAACACTGAAGCTTTCTTT
TRBV7-9	.	.	TRBJ2-7	CASSFAGYEQYF	TGTGCCAGCAGCTTTGCCGGGTACGAGCAGTACTTC
TRBV9	.	.	TRBJ1-1	CASSVAGGFGPEAFF	TGTGCCAGCAGCGTAGCTGGGGGGTTCGGGCCTGAAGCTTTCTTT
TRBV3-1/TRBV3-2	.	.	TRBJ2-5	CASSVRGKQETQYF	TGTGCCAGCAGCGTCCGCGGGAAGCAAGAGACCCAGTACTTC
TRBV18	.	.	TRBJ1-5	CASSPSVMEPQHF	TGTGCCAGCTCACCTTCGGTGATGGAGCCCCAGCATTTT
TRBV6-5	.	.	TRBJ1-2	CASSYENYGYTF	TGTGCCAGCAGTTACGAGAACTATGGCTACACCTTC
TRBV6-5	.	.	TRBJ1-1	CASTPGLNTEAFF	TGTGCCAGCACCCCGGGACTTAACACTGAAGCTTTCTTT
TRBV15	.	TRBD1	TRBJ2-5	CATSGDLPGTGTETQYF	TGTGCCACCAGCGGAGACCTACCCGGGACAGGGACCGAGACCCAGTACTTC
TRBV23-1	once	TRBD2	TRBJ2-3	CANPYSGRGDTQYF	TGCGCCAACCCATATAGCGGGAGGGGGGATACGCAGTATTTT
TRBV9	.	.	TRBJ1-5	CASSTQDNQPQHF	TGTGCCAGCAGCACCCAGGACAATCAGCCCCAGCATTTT
TRBV28	.	.	TRBJ1-5	CASCGPLGNQPQHF	TGTGCCAGCTGTGGCCCCCTGGGAAATCAGCCCCAGCATTTT
TRBV30	.	TRBD2	TRBJ2-7	CAWSVTSGGREQYF	TGTGCCTGGAGTGTAACTAGCGGAGGGAGGGAGCAGTACTTC
TRBV4-1	.	TRBD1	TRBJ1-2	CASSHGTGANYGYTF	TGCGCCAGCAGCCACGGGACAGGGGCTAACTATGGCTACACCTTC
TRBV10-3	.	TRBD1	TRBJ2-3	CAIKDPGQGAGDTQYF	TGTGCCATCAAAGACCCGGGACAGGGGGCCGGAGATACGCAGTATTTT
TRBV3-1/TRBV3-2	.	TRBD2	TRBJ2-5	CASSPTLAGMETQYF	TGTGCCAGCAGCCCCACACTAGCGGGAATGGAGACCCAGTACTTC
TRBV11-2	once	.	TRBJ2-7	CASSLGAVEQYF	TGTGCCAGCAGCTTAGGGGCCGTGGAGCAGTACTTC
TRBV27	.	TRBD1	TRBJ2-5	CASSLSGQGTQETQYF	TGTGCCAGCAGTTTAAGCGGACAGGGGACCCAAGAGACCCAGTACTTC
TRBV19	.	TRBD1	TRBJ1-5	CASSTRRDRWNQPQHF	TGTGCCAGTAGTACGCGACGGGACAGGTGGAATCAGCCCCAGCATTTT
TRBV5-1	.	TRBD1	TRBJ1-4	CASSLALGTVNEKLFF	TGCGCCAGCAGCTTGGCCCTAGGGACAGTTAATGAAAAACTGTTTTTT
TRBV7-9	.	.	TRBJ2-1	CASSPKRARYNEQFF	TGTGCCAGCAGCCCCAAGCGGGCGAGGTACAATGAGCAGTTCTTC
TRBV27	.	.	TRBJ1-5	CASSPGLSNQPQHF	TGTGCCAGCAGTCCAGGACTGAGCAATCAGCCCCAGCATTTT
TRBV24-1	.	.	TRBJ1-5	CATSGRGNQPQHF	TGTGCCACCAGTGGGAGGGGCAATCAGCCCCAGCATTTT
TRBV7-9	.	TRBD2	TRBJ2-1	CASSLRGRGRYEQFF	TGTGCCAGCAGCTTAAGAGGGAGGGGTAGGTATGAGCAGTTCTTC
TRBV30	.	TRBD1	TRBJ2-3	CAWGTGTGLSDTQYF	TGTGCCTGGGGGACCGGGACAGGCCTTTCAGATACGCAGTATTTT
TRBV3-1/TRBV3-2	.	.	TRBJ1-3	CASSQGSGNTIYF	TGTGCCAGCAGCCAGGGTTCCGGAAACACCATATATTTT
TRBV5-1	.	TRBD2	TRBJ2-5	CASSSRKTSGNQETQYF	TGCGCCAGCAGCTCTCGAAAGACTAGCGGGAACCAAGAGACCCAGTACTTC
TRBV5-1	.	TRBD2	TRBJ2-1	CASSPDRLASNEQFF	TGCGCCAGCAGCCCCGATCGACTAGCAAGCAATGAGCAGTTCTTC
TRBV14	.	TRBD2	TRBJ2-7	CASSQEWPAGKTYEQYF	TGTGCCAGCAGCCAAGAATGGCCAGCGGGAAAGACCTACGAGCAGTACTTC
TRBV7-2	.	TRBD2	TRBJ2-7	CASSRLAGGYEQYF	TGTGCCAGCAGCAGACTAGCGGGAGGCTACGAGCAGTACTTC
TRBV7-2	.	TRBD1	TRBJ2-7	CASSSKPGQDYEQYF	TGTGCCAGCAGTTCGAAACCTGGACAGGACTACGAGCAGTACTTC
TRBV10-3	.	TRBD2	TRBJ2-5	CAISEGRGETQYF	TGTGCCATCAGTGAGGGGAGGGGAGAGACCCAGTACTTC
TRBV6-6	.	.	TRBJ1-1	CASTPAQGRTEAFF	TGTGCCAGCACCCCCGCTCAGGGTAGAACTGAAGCTTTCTTT
TRBV5-1	few	.	TRBJ1-1	CASSLAQGRGTEAFF	TGCGCCAGCAGCTTGGCCCAGGGTCGTGGCACTGAAGCTTTCTTT
TRBV7-9	.	.	TRBJ2-7	CASSSPTGYEQYF	TGTGCCAGCAGCTCGCCCACAGGATACGAGCAGTACTTC
TRBV4-1	.	.	TRBJ1-2	CASSQAAYSGGYTF	TGCGCCAGCAGCCAAGCCGCGTACAGCGGAGGCTACACCTTC
TRBV30	few	.	TRBJ1-6	CAWSTQVNSPLHF	TGTGCCTGGAGCACCCAGGTCAATTCACCCCTCCACTTT
TRBV19	.	.	TRBJ1-3	CASSTTTGRGSGNTIYF	TGTGCCAGTAGTACCACAACGGGACGGGGCTCTGGAAACACCATATATTTT